The 10 T cell receptor beta chains below all came from one sample that was sequenced in a study of cytomegalovirus exposure and HLA in healthy donors. Researchers ran the PCR with 60 Vbeta and 13 Jbeta primers. Profiled with immunoSEQ multiplex PCR; TCRdb holds only in-frame clones, not every one. The table lists roughly 110,000 clones, 82% of them singletons. Sequenced: PBMCs. These receptors were obtained from a man aged 30 to 39 in good health and CMV-seropositive.

A few counts support this clone. This chain joins TRBV7-3 and TRBJ2-3, with D perhaps matching TRBD1 (6 bases). The germline gives CDR1 SGHTA, CDR2 FQGTGA. This CDR3 is built from 15 residues. V dropped 5 bases and J dropped 0 bases, with 12 bases sitting between them. CDR3 loop: CASSPWDTSTDTQYF. CDR3 DNA sequence: TGTGCCAGCAGCCCCTGGGACACCAGCACAGATACGCAGTATTTT.

V is TRBV7-6 and J is TRBJ1-1; no reliable D call. CDR1 SGHVS and CDR2 FNYEAQ come from the germline V gene. Trimming cost V 0 bases and J 4 bases, with 9 bases left between them. The CDR3 sequence is 14 residues long. The CDR3 region is CASSLAGFSTEAFF. In nucleotides, the CDR3 is TGTGCCAGCAGCTTAGCCGGGTTTAGCACTGAAGCTTTCTTT. Using reference TRBV7-6 and TRBJ1-1 for the parts outside the CDR3, the full variable domain is GAGVSQSPRYKVTKRGQDVALRCDPISGHVSLYWYRQALGQGPEFLTYFNYEAQQDKSGLPNDRFSAERPEGSISTLTIQRTEQRDSAMYRCASSLAGFSTEAFFGQGTRLTVV.

The chain couples TRBV6-6 to TRBJ1-1; TRBD1 matches at 8 bases. The CDR3 loop spans 12 amino acids. V lost 2 bases to trimming and J lost 14 bases; unmatched junction nucleotides: 7. Germline loops: CDR1 MNHNY, CDR2 SVGAGI (reference sequence). The CDR3 DNA reads as TGTGCCAGCAGTTACAGGGACAGGATCACCTTCTTT. This translates into CASSYRDRITFF.

This clone was picked up one time. The chain uses TRBV5-1 and TRBJ2-7, with TRBD1 identical over 9 bases. The CDR3 covers 15 residues. Germline values: CDR1 SGHRS, CDR2 YFSETQ. V lost 0 bases to trimming and J lost 5 bases; unmatched junction nucleotides: 6. The CDR3 nucleotides read TGCGCCAGCAGCTTGGGCGGGACAGGGTCCAACGAGCAGTACTTC. It translates to CASSLGGTGSNEQYF.

In the case of this clone: The junction differs from germline at one of its ends, possibly a read error. The chain couples TRBV25-1 to TRBJ2-6; a weak D match, TRBD1 (5 bases). Looked up from germline, CDR1 is MGHDK and CDR2 is SYGVNS. CDR3 size: 14 residues. Here the CDR3 reads CASTPGSGANGLTF. In DNA, the CDR3 is TGTGCCAGCACGCCGGGCTCTGGGGCCAACGGCCTGACTTTC. The full variable domain, its missing parts supplied by reference TRBV25-1 and TRBJ2-6, is EADIYQTPRYLVIGTGKKITLECSQTMGHDKMYWYQQDPGMELHLIHYSYGVNSTEKGDLSSESTVSRIRTEHFPLTLESARPSHTSQYLCASTPGSGANGLTFGAGSRLTVL.

Notes on this clone: As the CDR3 is not closed by the conserved phenylalanine or tryptophan, this likely results from a read error. The chain has TRBV4-1 and TRBJ2-3, with 11 bases identical to TRBD1. Germline assignment: CDR1 MGHRA and CDR2 YSYEKL. The length of the CDR3 is 17 residues. The V and J ends lost 1 base and 4 bases, in that order; junction bases with no gene match: 7. The CDR3 is CASSQGRTGGGADTQYL. CDR3 sequence (DNA): TGCGCCAGCAGCCAAGGACGGACAGGGGGCGGCGCAGATACGCAGTATCTT.

The rearrangement joins TRBV6-6 to TRBJ1-1; the D is unclear. Germline lookup yields CDR1 MNHNY and CDR2 SVGAGI (reference sequence). This CDR3 has 12 amino acids. Trimming removed 6 bases at V and 6 bases at J, with 11 bases between. CDR3 loop: CASSPMGSEAFF. CDR3 nucleotide sequence: TGTGCCAGCAGCCCTATGGGCTCTGAAGCTTTCTTT.

The rearrangement links TRBV10-3 to TRBJ2-2, with D possibly TRBD1 on 5 matching bases. Germline lookup yields CDR1 ENHRY and CDR2 SYGVKD. V lost 4 bases and J lost 1, with 10 bases in between. CDR3 size: 15 residues. The CDR3 DNA reads as TGTGCCATCAGTGTCGTGACAGAGAACACCGGGGAGCTGTTTTTT. This translates into CAISVVTENTGELFF.

This rearrangement joins TRBV7-9 to TRBJ1-4; TRBD1 matches 9 bases. This CDR3 comprises 15 residues. The J segment lost 8 bases and the V segment lost 0 bases, leaving 4 bases of the junction unmatched. Germline loops: CDR1 SEHNR, CDR2 FQNEAQ (reference sequence). CDR3 in amino acids: CASSLAWDRDEKLFF. The CDR3 bases are TGTGCCAGCAGCTTAGCCTGGGACAGGGACGAAAAACTGTTTTTT.

For the CDR3, the DNA is TGTGCCAGCAGCGAGAGAGCTAACACCGGGGAGCTGTTTTTT. Encoded protein: CASSERANTGELFF. The chain couples TRBV7-2 to TRBJ2-2; D not certain. Germline V gene data show CDR1 as SGHTA and CDR2 as FQGNSA. This CDR3 has 14 residues. Trimming pared 5 bases from V and 2 bases from J, leaving 9 bases between.